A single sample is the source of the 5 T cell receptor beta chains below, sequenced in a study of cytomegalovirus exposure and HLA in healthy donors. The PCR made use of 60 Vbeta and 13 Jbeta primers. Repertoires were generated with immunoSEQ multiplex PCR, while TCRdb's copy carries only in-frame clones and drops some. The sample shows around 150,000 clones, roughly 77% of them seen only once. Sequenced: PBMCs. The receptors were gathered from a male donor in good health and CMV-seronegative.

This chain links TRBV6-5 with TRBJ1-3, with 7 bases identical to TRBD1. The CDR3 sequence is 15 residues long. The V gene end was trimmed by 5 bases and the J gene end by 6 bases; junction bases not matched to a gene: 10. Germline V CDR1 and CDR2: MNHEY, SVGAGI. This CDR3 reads CASSRQGDAKNTIYF. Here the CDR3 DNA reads TGTGCCAGCAGTCGACAGGGAGATGCTAAAAACACCATATATTTT.

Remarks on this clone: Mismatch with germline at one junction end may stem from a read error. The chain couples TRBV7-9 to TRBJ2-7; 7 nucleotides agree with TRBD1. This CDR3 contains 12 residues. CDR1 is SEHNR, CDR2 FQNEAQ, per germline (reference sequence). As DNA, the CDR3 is TGTTCCAGCAGCTTCTCGGGACAGTCCTACGACTTC. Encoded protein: CSSSFSGQSYDF.

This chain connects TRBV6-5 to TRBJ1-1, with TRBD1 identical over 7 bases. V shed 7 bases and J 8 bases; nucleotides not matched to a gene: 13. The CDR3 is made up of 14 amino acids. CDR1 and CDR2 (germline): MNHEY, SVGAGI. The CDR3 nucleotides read TGTGCCAGCACCAGAGGGGGCCACCTAAGGGAAGCTTTCTTT. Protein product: CASTRGGHLREAFF.

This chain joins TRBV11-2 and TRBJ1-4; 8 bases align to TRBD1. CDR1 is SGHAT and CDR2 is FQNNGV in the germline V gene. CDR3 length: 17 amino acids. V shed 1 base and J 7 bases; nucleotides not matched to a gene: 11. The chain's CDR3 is CASSLGVRGLTGEKLFF. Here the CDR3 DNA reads TGTGCCAGCAGCTTAGGCGTCAGGGGGCTGACGGGTGAAAAACTGTTTTTT.

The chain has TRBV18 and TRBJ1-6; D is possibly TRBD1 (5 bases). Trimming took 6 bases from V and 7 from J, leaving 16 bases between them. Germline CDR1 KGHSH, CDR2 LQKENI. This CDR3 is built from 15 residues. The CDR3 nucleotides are TGTGCCAGCTCCCGGGGGGTCCGTCGCAATTCACCCCTCCACTTT. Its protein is CASSRGVRRNSPLHF.